The 10 T cell receptor beta chains in this list originate from one sample, sequenced in a study of cytomegalovirus exposure and HLA in healthy donors. Primers for the PCR totalled 60 Vbeta and 13 Jbeta. Sequenced by immunoSEQ multiplex PCR; TCRdb stores in-frame clones only, minus some. The data show under 200,000 clones, approximately 80% seen once. The specimen was PBMCs. All receptors come from a man aged 25-45 years in good health and CMV-seropositive.

The V and J genes are TRBV5-4 and TRBJ2-5, with TRBD1 identical over 9 bases. The DNA end is a closer match to TRBJ2-7, so the J assignment may be wrong. Germline-derived CDR1 and CDR2 are SGHNT and YYREEE (reference sequence). This CDR3 has 14 amino acids. The CDR3 DNA reads as TGTGCCAGCAGCTGGGGACAGGGTCTTTACGAGCAGTACTTC. It is translated as CASSWGQGLYEQYF.

This rearrangement joins TRBV9 to TRBJ2-7; D is perhaps TRBD2 (5 bases). The CDR3 is 14 amino acids. CDR1 SGDLS and CDR2 YYNGEE come from the germline V gene. V lost 4 bases and J lost 1, with 12 bases in between. Written as DNA, the CDR3 is TGTGCCAGCAGCCTAGAAGTAGCGTCCTACGAGCAGTACTTC. It yields the protein CASSLEVASYEQYF.

In nucleotides, the CDR3 is TGTGCCAGTCAGGGTTTCTACGAGCAGTACTTC. Protein product: CASQGFYEQYF. The chain combines TRBV6-5 with TRBJ2-7; perhaps TRBD1 as D (5 bases). The CDR3 loop spans 11 amino acids. V lost 9 bases and J 3 bases, leaving 9 bases between the germline ends. In germline, CDR1 is MNHEY, CDR2 SVGAGI.

This clone was recorded once. V and J are TRBV7-9 and TRBJ1-6; no firm D call. In germline, CDR1 is SEHNR, CDR2 FQNEAQ (reference sequence). V was trimmed by 7 bases and J by 9 bases, leaving 19 bases between them. The CDR3 runs to 15 residues. CDR3 nucleotides: TGTGCCAGCATCCTCACCGGGGTAATTGGTTCACCCCTCCACTTT. This translates into CASILTGVIGSPLHF.

The genes are TRBV6-5 and TRBJ2-7; D ambiguous. Trimming took off 0 bases at V and 7 bases at J, with 4 bases between the two ends. The CDR3 extends over 11 amino acids. CDR1 is MNHEY, CDR2 SVGAGI, per germline. CDR3: CASSYSGEQYF. CDR3 nucleotides: TGTGCCAGCAGTTACTCCGGGGAGCAGTACTTC.

The gene calls are TRBV7-2 and TRBJ2-2; D is possibly TRBD2 (5 bases). The CDR3 consists of 14 residues. Trimming took 6 bases from V and 0 from J, leaving 8 bases between them. From germline, CDR1 is SGHTA and CDR2 FQGNSA. The CDR3 sequence is CASRFGTNTGELFF. As DNA, the CDR3 is TGTGCCAGCAGATTCGGGACGAACACCGGGGAGCTGTTTTTT.

This sequence joins TRBV5-4 and TRBJ1-1, with D possibly matching TRBD1 (5 bases). V lost 3 bases to trimming and J lost 1 base, with 10 bases between them. CDR3 length: 14 residues. Per the germline V gene, CDR1 is SGHNT and CDR2 is YYREEE (reference sequence). CDR3 nucleotides: TGTGCCAGCAGCTACTCAGGGCGGAACACTGAAGCTTTCTTT. This translates into CASSYSGRNTEAFF.

The V gene is TRBV10-1, the J gene TRBJ2-7; D might be TRBD1 (5 bases). Germline V gives CDR1 WNHNN, CDR2 SYGVQD (reference sequence). Trimming left V 0 bases short and J 7 bases short, with 13 bases between. The CDR3 covers 14 residues. Here the CDR3 reads CASSESDTPWEQYF. CDR3 nucleotide sequence: TGCGCCAGCAGTGAGTCGGACACCCCTTGGGAGCAGTACTTC.

This clone was observed a few times. V is TRBV18 and J is TRBJ1-4; unclear D gene. Trimming stripped 0 bases from V and 4 bases from J, with 6 bases between. The germline CDR1 and CDR2 sequences are KGHSH and LQKENI. The CDR3 extends over 14 amino acids. In DNA form, the CDR3 reads TGTGCCAGCTCACCACCTTCAAATAATGAAAAACTGTTTTTT. Its translation is CASSPPSNNEKLFF.

The genes are TRBV11-2 and TRBJ2-1; the match to TRBD1 covers 7 bases. Germline values: CDR1 SGHAT, CDR2 FQNNGV. V was pared by 5 bases and J by 7 bases, with 8 bases of the junction left unmatched. The CDR3 contains 14 residues. The CDR3 DNA follows: TGTGCCAGCAGCGTAGGACAGGACCCAAATGAGCAGTTCTTC. Protein sequence: CASSVGQDPNEQFF.